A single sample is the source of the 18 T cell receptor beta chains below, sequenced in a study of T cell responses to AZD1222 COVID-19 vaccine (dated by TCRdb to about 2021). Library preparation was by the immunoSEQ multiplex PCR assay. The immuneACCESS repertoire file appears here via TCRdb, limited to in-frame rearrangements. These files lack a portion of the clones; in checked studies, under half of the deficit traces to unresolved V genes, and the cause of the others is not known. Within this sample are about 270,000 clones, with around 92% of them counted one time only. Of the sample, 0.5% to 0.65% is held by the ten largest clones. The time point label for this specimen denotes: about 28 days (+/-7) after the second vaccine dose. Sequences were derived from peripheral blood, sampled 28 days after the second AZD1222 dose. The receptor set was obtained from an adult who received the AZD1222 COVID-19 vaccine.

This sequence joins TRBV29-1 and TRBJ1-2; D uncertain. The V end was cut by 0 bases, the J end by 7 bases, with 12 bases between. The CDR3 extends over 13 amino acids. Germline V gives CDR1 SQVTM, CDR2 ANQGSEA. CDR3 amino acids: CSVEDRRPGGYTF. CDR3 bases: TGCAGCGTTGAAGATCGCAGACCCGGTGGCTACACCTTC.

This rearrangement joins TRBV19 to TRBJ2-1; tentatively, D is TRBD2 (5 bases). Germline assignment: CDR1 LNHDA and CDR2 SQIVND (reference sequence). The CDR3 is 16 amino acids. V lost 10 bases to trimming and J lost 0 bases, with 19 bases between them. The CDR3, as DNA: TGTGCCACCAAGTTGGGAGTTCAAAGCTCCTACAATGAGCAGTTCTTC. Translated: CATKLGVQSSYNEQFF.

The CDR3 coding sequence is TGTGCCAGCAGTCTCCCCGGGGACCCACTAGCCAAAAACATTCAGTACTTC. Protein: CASSLPGDPLAKNIQYF. The rearrangement links TRBV28 to TRBJ2-4, with D perhaps given as TRBD1 or TRBD2 (5 bases each). Germline loops: CDR1 MDHEN, CDR2 SYDVKM. Trimming pared 5 bases from V and 0 bases from J, leaving 17 bases between. This CDR3 is built from 17 residues.

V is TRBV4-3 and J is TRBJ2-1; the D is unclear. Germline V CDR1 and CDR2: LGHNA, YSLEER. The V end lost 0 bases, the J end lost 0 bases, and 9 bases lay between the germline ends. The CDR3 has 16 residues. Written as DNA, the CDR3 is TGCGCCAGCAGCCAAGAATTGTCGTACTCCTACAATGAGCAGTTCTTC. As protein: CASSQELSYSYNEQFF.

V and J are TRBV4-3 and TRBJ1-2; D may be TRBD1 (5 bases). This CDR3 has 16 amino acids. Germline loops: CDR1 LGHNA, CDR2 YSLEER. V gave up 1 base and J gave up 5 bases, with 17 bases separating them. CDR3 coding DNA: TGCGCCAGCAGCCAAGGAGGGCAGGGACCCCTTTATGGCTACACCTTC. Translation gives CASSQGGQGPLYGYTF.

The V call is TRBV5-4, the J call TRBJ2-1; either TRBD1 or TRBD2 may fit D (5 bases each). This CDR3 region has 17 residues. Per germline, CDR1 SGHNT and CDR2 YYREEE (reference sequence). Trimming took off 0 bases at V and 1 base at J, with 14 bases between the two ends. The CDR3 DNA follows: TGTGCCAGCAGCTTGGGTGGTGGGGGTGGTTCCTACAATGAGCAGTTCTTC. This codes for CASSLGGGGGSYNEQFF.

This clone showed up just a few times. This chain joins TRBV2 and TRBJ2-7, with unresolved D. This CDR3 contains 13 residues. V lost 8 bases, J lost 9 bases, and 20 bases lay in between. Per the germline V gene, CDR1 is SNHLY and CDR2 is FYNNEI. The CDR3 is CASSDGPLRGQYF. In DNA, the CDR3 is TGTGCCAGCTCGGACGGGCCCTTACGAGGGCAGTACTTC. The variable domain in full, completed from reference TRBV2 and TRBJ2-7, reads EPEVTQTPSHQVTQMGQEVILRCVPISNHLYFYWYRQILGQKVEFLVSFYNNEISEKSEIFDDQFSVERPDGSNFTLKIRSTKLEDSAMYFCASSDGPLRGQYFGPGTRLTVT.

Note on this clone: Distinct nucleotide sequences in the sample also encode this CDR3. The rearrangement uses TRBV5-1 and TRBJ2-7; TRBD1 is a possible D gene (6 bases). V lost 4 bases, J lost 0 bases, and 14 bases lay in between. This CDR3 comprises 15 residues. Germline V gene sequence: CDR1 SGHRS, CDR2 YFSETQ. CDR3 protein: CASSLGQGISYEQYF. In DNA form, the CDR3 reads TGCGCCAGCAGCCTTGGGCAGGGGATCTCCTACGAGCAGTACTTC.

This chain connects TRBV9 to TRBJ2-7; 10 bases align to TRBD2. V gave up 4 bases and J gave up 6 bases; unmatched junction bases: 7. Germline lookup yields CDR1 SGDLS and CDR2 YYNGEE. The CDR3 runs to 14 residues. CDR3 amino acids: CASSPLAGGGEQYF. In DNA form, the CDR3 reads TGTGCCAGCAGCCCATTAGCGGGAGGAGGCGAGCAGTACTTC.

In DNA form, the CDR3 reads TGTGCCAGCAGTGACCTAGCGGGAGTCCCTAATGAGCAGTTCTTC. Translation: CASSDLAGVPNEQFF. The chain combines TRBV6-4 with TRBJ2-1; 10 positions match TRBD2. The germline V gene encodes CDR1 MRHNA and CDR2 SNTAGT. The CDR3 is made up of 15 amino acids. V was pared by 2 bases and J by 7 bases, with 5 bases of the junction left unmatched.

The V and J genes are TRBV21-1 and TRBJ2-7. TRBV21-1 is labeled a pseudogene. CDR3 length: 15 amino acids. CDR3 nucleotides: TGTGCCAGCAGCACCGGGACGGGGAAACCCTACGAGCAGTACTTC. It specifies CASSTGTGKPYEQYF.

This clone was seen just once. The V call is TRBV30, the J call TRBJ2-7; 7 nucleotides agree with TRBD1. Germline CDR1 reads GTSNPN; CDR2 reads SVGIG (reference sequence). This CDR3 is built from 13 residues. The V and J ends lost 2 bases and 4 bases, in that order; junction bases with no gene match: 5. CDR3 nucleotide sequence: TGTGCCTGGAGTTCCGGGACAGAATACGAGCAGTACTTC. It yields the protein CAWSSGTEYEQYF.

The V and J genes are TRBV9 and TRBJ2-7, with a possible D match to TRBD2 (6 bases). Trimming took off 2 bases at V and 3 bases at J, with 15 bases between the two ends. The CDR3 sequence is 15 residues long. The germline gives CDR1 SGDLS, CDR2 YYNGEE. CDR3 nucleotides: TGTGCCAGCAGCGTCTCTTGGGCGGGGAGCTACGAGCAGTACTTC. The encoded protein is CASSVSWAGSYEQYF.

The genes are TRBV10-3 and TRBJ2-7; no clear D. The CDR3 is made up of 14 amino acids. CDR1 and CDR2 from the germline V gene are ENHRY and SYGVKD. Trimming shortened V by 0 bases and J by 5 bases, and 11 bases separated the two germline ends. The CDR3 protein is CAISESITGHEQYF. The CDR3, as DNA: TGTGCCATCAGTGAGTCGATTACGGGTCACGAGCAGTACTTC.

The CDR3 sequence is CASSLPTGNYGYTF. DNA for the CDR3: TGTGCCAGCTCACTGCCTACAGGGAACTATGGCTACACCTTC. The J gene is TRBJ1-2, the V gene TRBV18; D is perhaps TRBD1 (6 bases). V lost 4 bases to trimming and J lost 2 bases, with 11 bases between them. Germline V CDR1 and CDR2: KGHSH, LQKENI. This CDR3 is 14 amino acids long.

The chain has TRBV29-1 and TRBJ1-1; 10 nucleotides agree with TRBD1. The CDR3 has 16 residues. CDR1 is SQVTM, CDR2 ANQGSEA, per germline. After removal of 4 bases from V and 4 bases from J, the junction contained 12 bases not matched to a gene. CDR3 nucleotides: TGCAGCGTTGTGGGGACCGGGACAGGGGACGGCACTGAAGCTTTCTTT. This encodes CSVVGTGTGDGTEAFF.

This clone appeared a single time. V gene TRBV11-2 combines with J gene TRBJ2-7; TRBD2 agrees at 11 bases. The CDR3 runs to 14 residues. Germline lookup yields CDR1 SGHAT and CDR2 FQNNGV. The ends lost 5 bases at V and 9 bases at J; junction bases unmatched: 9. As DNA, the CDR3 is TGTGCCAGCAGCGCCTCTACTAGCGGGGGTCGGCAGTACTTC. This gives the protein CASSASTSGGRQYF. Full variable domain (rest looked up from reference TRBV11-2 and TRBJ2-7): EAGVAQSPRYKIIEKRQSVAFWCNPISGHATLYWYQQILGQGPKLLIQFQNNGVVDDSQLPKDRFSAERLKGVDSTLKIQPAKLEDSAVYLCASSASTSGGRQYFGPGTRLTVT.

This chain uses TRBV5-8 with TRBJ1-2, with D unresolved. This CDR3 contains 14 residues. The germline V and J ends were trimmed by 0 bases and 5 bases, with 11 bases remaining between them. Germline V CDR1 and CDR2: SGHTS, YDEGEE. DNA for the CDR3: TGTGCCAGCAGCTTGGGGCGCAGCTATTATGGCTACACCTTC. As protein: CASSLGRSYYGYTF.